This TCR beta chain was identified during a study of T-cell memory formation after mild COVID-19. V trimming: 0 bases; J trimming: 5 bases; junction bases outside the gene matches: 5. The CDR3 totals 15 residues. Germline lookup yields CDR1 LGHNA and CDR2 YNFKEQ. This clonotype showed up just a few times. Its antigen remains unidentified. Study outcomes and limitations: Day 15 to 85 contracting clones showed balanced CD4/CD8; day 15 to 37 expanders favored CD4+. Nothing showed for sure that second-wave clones peaking on day 37 were SARS-CoV-2 specific. CD4+ contracting clones were mainly CM and EM; CD8+ ones, EMRA.

Researchers used 5'RACE with constant-segment primers to make TCR alpha and TCR beta cDNA libraries that carry sample barcodes and UMIs. TCRdb itself ran the 5' RACE reads through MiXCR, one entry per CDR3 protein. This sample has fewer than 700,000 distinct CDR3 sequences, with approximately 21% found just once. This TCR came from an adult woman who had mild COVID-19 (a few samples of this study predate the infection). Cell type and time point are not known. Sample: PBMCs or a T cell subset sorted from them (not recorded which). This chain connects TRBV4-2 to TRBJ2-3; 7 nucleotides agree with TRBD1. In DNA form, the CDR3 reads TGTGCCAGCAGCCAAGAGAGGGGGCCCCAAGATACGCAGTATTTT. This encodes CASSQERGPQDTQYF.